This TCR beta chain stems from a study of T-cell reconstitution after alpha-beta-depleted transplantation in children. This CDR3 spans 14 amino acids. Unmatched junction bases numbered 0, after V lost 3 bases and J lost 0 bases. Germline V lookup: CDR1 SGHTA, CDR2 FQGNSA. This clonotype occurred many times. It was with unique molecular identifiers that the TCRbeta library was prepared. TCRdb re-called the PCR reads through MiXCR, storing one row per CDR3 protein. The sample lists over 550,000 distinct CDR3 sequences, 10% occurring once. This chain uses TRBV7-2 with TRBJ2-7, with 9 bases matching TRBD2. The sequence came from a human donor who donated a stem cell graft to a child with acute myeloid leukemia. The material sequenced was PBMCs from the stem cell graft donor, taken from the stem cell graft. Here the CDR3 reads CASSFSGSSYEQYF. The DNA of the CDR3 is TGTGCCAGCAGCTTTAGCGGGAGCTCCTACGAGCAGTACTTC.